This is a list of T cell receptor beta chains from one sample in a study of cytomegalovirus exposure and HLA in healthy donors. Some clones are missing from TCRdb's copy, which holds only in-frame ones; the method was immunoSEQ multiplex PCR. In the table there are about 160,000 clones, approximately 81% of which are singletons. The sequenced material came from PBMCs. These TCRs come from a female donor in good health and CMV-seronegative. Each CDR3 is given without its conserved first and last residue. A D gene is named only where the DNA matches it firmly.

TRBV25-1	.	TRBJ2-4	ASSPQGSLAKNIQY
TRBV5-4	TRBD1	TRBJ2-1	ASSKTGTNNEQF
TRBV7-6	.	TRBJ2-7	ASSAERAVGGEQY
TRBV5-1	.	TRBJ2-1	ASQGGGSNEQF
TRBV7-2	TRBD1	TRBJ1-1	ASSLRRKSFGQGGSEAF
TRBV18	.	TRBJ2-7	ASSPYGVVGEQY
TRBV7-2	.	TRBJ2-6	ASRGVGANVLT
TRBV9	.	TRBJ2-5	ASSVGTEETQY
TRBV7-2	TRBD2	TRBJ2-7	ASSLGSSGAPYEQY
TRBV9	.	TRBJ2-3	ASSVDYRDTQY
TRBV18	TRBD1	TRBJ1-5	ASSPREGTGGRLQPQH
TRBV4-3	TRBD1	TRBJ1-5	ASSQDFGQGERPQH
TRBV5-1	.	TRBJ2-2	ASRPGTPNTGELF
TRBV27	.	TRBJ2-1	ASSLHLTAPSYNEQF
TRBV7-9	TRBD1	TRBJ1-1	ASSLTGGDTEAF
TRBV7-9	TRBD1	TRBJ2-5	SSSFRDRYQETQY
TRBV6-1	TRBD1	TRBJ1-1	AIYRGGGGFEAF
TRBV2	.	TRBJ1-1	ASSEQENTEAF
TRBV5-4	.	TRBJ2-5	ASSLAVQGRETQY
TRBV19	TRBD2	TRBJ2-6	ASSPGTSGREAGANVLT
TRBV6-1	.	TRBJ2-7	ASQGYEQY
TRBV6-5	.	TRBJ1-1	ASSYSRRNTEAF
TRBV9	TRBD1	TRBJ2-5	ASSAGTGMKETQY
TRBV28	.	TRBJ2-4	ASSLPGGPKNIQY
TRBV6-1	TRBD1	TRBJ1-5	ASKGAGSNQPQH
TRBV7-2	TRBD2	TRBJ2-7	ASSWGLAGIEQY
TRBV7-2	.	TRBJ2-4	ASMVGGPGKNIQY
TRBV6-5	.	TRBJ2-3	ASRERSITDTQY
TRBV6-5	TRBD1	TRBJ2-7	ASRRGTGTYEQY
TRBV4-1	.	TRBJ1-5	ASSQGRRGNQPQH
TRBV9	.	TRBJ1-4	ASSVGQLLAGEKLF
TRBV4-2	.	TRBJ2-7	ASSQVMGGRYEQY
TRBV20-1	TRBD1	TRBJ2-7	SATGGYEQY
TRBV30	TRBD1	TRBJ1-2	AWSAGTGEYGYT
TRBV6-5	.	TRBJ2-2	ASSYRTVNTGELF
TRBV30	TRBD1	TRBJ1-1	AWDRDRTTEAF
TRBV4-2	.	TRBJ2-7	ASSQDLTTYEQY
TRBV4-2	.	TRBJ1-3	ASGEPGSGNTIY
TRBV9	TRBD1	TRBJ2-1	ASSFRRDRRYNEQF
TRBV28	.	TRBJ2-3	ASTNFRTDTQY
TRBV7-9	.	TRBJ2-7	ASSLGRGPEQY
TRBV5-1	.	TRBJ2-3	ASSPGGTRGRSTDTQY
TRBV4-3	.	TRBJ2-7	ASSQVGQGTYEQY
TRBV7-2	TRBD2	.	ASSMSSGTSGRASYEQY
TRBV2	.	TRBJ1-1	ASRDTGLTEAF
TRBV28	TRBD2	TRBJ2-7	ATLAGGHREQY
TRBV4-2	TRBD1	TRBJ2-2	ASSRDRANTGELF
TRBV15	.	TRBJ1-4	ATRDRGSGATNEKLF
TRBV19	.	TRBJ2-6	ASSRGWGAGANVLT
TRBV28	TRBD2	TRBJ2-1	ASSSLAGAISREQF
TRBV10-3	TRBD1	TRBJ2-7	AISEGQDYEQY
TRBV10-1	.	TRBJ2-3	ASSGFGRGLTDTQY
TRBV7-3	.	TRBJ2-1	ASSQGHYNEQF
TRBV4-1	.	TRBJ2-1	ASSQVLREWQF
TRBV4-3	TRBD1	TRBJ2-7	ASSQAGTGVYEQY
TRBV27	.	TRBJ1-2	ASRPPGGGNYGYT
TRBV7-2	TRBD2	TRBJ2-3	ASSRSGRTNTDTQY